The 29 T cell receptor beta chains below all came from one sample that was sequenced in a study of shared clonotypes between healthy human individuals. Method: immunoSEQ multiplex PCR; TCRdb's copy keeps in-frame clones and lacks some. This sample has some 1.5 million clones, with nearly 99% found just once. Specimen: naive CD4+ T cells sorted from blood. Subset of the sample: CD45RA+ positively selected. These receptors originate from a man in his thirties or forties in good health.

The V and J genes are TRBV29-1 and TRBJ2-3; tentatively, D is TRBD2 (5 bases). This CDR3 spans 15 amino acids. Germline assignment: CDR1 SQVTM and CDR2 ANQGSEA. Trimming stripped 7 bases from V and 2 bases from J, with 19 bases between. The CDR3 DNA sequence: TGCAGCGCAAAGTCAATTACGGGGTCCACAGATACGCAGTATTTT. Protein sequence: CSAKSITGSTDTQYF.

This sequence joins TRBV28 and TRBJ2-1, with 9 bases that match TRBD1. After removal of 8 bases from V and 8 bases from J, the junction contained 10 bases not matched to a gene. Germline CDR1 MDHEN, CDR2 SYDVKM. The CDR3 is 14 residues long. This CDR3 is CASAQQGARDEQFF. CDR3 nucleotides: TGTGCCAGCGCCCAACAGGGGGCGCGAGATGAGCAGTTCTTC. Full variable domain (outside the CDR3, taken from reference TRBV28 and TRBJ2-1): DVKVTQSSRYLVKRTGEKVFLECVQDMDHENMFWYRQDPGLGLRLIYFSYDVKMKEKGDIPEGYSVSREKKERFSLILESASTNQTSMYLCASAQQGARDEQFFGPGTRLTVL.

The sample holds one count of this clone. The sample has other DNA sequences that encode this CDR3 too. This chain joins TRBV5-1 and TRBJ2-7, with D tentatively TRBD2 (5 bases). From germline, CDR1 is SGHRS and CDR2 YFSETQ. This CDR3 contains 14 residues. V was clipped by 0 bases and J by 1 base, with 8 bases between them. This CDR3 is CASSLASGSYEQYF. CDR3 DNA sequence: TGCGCCAGCAGCTTGGCGTCGGGGTCCTACGAGCAGTACTTC. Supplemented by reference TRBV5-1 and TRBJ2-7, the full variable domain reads KAGVTQTPRYLIKTRGQQVTLSCSPISGHRSVSWYQQTPGQGLQFLFEYFSETQRNKGNFPGRFSGRQFSNSRSEMNVSTLELGDSALYLCASSLASGSYEQYFGPGTRLTVT.

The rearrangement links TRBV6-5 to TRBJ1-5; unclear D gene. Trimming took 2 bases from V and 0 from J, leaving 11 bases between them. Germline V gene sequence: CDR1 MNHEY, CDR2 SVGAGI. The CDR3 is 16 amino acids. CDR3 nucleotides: TGTGCCAGCAGTTACCAGCCCCCCAATAGCAATCAGCCCCAGCATTTT. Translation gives CASSYQPPNSNQPQHF.

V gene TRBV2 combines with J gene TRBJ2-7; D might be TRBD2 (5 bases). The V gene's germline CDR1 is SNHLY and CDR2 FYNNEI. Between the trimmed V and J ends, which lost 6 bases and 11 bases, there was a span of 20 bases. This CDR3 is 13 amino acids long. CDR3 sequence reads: CASSQRAATREYF. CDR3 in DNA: TGTGCCAGCAGCCAACGGGCAGCTACTAGGGAGTACTTC.

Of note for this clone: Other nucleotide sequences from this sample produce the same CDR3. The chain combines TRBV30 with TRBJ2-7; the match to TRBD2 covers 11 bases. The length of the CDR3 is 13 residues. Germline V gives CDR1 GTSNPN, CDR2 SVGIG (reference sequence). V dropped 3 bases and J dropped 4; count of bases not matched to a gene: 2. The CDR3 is CAWRLAGAYEQYF. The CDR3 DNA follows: TGTGCCTGGAGACTAGCGGGAGCGTACGAGCAGTACTTC. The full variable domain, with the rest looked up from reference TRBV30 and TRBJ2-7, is SQTIHQWPATLVQPVGSPLSLECTVEGTSNPNLYWYRQAAGRGLQLLFYSVGIGQISSEVPQNLSASRPQDRQFILSSKKLLLSDSGFYLCAWRLAGAYEQYFGPGTRLTVT.

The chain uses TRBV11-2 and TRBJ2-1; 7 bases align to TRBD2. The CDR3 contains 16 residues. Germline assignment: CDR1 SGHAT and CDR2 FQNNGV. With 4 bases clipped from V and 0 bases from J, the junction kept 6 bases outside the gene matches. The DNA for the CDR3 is TGTGCCAGCAGCTATCGACTAGCCAGCTCCTACAATGAGCAGTTCTTC. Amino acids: CASSYRLASSYNEQFF.

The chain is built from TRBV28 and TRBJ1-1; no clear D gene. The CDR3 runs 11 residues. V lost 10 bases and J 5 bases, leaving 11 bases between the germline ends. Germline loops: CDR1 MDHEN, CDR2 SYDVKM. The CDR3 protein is CATADVTEAFF. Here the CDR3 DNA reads TGTGCCACCGCGGATGTAACTGAAGCTTTCTTT.

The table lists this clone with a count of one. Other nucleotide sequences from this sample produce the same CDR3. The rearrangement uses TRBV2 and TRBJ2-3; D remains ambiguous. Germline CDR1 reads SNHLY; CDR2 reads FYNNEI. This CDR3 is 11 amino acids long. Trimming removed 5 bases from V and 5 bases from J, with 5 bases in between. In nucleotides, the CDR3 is TGTGCCAGCAGTTTAGGAGATACGCAGTATTTT. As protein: CASSLGDTQYF.

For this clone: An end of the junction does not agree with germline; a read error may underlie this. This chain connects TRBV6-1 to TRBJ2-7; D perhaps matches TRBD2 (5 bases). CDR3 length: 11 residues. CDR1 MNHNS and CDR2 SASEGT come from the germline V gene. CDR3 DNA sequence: TGTGCCAGCAGTGACGAACCGGGGAAGATCTTC. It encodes CASSDEPGKIF.

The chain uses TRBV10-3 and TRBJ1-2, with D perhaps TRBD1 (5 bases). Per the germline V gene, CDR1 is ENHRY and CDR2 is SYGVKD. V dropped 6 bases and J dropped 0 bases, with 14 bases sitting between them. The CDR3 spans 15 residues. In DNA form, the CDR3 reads TGTGCCATCAGGAGCAACAGGCTCGCTAACTATGGCTACACCTTC. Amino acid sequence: CAIRSNRLANYGYTF.

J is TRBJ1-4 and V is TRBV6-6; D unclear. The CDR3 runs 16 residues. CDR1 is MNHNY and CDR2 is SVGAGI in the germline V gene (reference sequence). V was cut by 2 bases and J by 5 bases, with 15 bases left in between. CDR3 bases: TGTGCCAGCAGTTACGCCCCCGGACGGAGGAATGAAAAACTGTTTTTT. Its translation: CASSYAPGRRNEKLFF.

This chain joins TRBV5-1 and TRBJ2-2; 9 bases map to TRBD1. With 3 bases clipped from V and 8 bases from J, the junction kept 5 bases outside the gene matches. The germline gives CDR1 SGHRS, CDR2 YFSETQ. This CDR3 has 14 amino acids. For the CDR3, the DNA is TGCGCCAGCAGCTCTTGGGACAGGGCTGGGGAGCTGTTTTTT. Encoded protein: CASSSWDRAGELFF.

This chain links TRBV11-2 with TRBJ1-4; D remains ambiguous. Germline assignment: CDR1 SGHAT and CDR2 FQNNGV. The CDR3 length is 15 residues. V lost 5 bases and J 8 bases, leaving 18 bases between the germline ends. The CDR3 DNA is TGTGCCAGCAGCCAACACGGGCCCTGGATCGAAAAACTGTTTTTT. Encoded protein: CASSQHGPWIEKLFF.

The CDR3 spells CASSPFDQLGEKLFF. As DNA, the CDR3 is TGCGCCAGCAGCCCATTCGACCAATTGGGTGAAAAACTGTTTTTT. V and J are TRBV5-1 and TRBJ1-4; no clear D gene. Deletions cut 4 bases from V and 7 bases from J, with 17 bases between. The CDR3 loop spans 15 amino acids. CDR1 is SGHRS, CDR2 YFSETQ, per germline.

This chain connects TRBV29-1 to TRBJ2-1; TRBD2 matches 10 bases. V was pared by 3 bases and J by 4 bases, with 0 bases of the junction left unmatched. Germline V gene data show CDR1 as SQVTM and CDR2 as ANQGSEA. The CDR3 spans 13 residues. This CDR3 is CSVETSGYNEQFF. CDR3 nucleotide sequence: TGCAGCGTTGAGACTAGCGGGTACAATGAGCAGTTCTTC.

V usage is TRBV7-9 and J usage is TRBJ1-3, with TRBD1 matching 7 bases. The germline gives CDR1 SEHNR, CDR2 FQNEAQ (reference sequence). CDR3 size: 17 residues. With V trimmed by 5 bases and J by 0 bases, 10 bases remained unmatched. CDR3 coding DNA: TGTGCCAGCAGCCCGATAGGGACAGTAAACTCTGGAAACACCATATATTTT. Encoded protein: CASSPIGTVNSGNTIYF.

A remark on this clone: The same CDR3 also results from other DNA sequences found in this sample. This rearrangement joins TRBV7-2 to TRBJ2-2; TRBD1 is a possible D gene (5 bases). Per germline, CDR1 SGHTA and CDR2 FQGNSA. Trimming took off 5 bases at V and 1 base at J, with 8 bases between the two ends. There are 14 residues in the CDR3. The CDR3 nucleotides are TGTGCCAGCAGCCTCCAGGGGAACACCGGGGAGCTGTTTTTT. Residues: CASSLQGNTGELFF.

CDR3 sequence (DNA): TGTGCCAGCAGTGAATTACCCGGGACAGGGAACACCGGGGAGCTGTTTTTT. It specifies CASSELPGTGNTGELFF. The gene calls are TRBV6-1 and TRBJ2-2; 8 bases match TRBD1. Germline V lookup: CDR1 MNHNS, CDR2 SASEGT. The CDR3 length is 17 residues. J gave up 1 base and V 2 bases, and 6 bases lay outside the gene matches.

The CDR3 reads CAWSDLDWGYGYTF. The CDR3 nucleotides read TGTGCCTGGAGTGATCTCGACTGGGGCTATGGCTACACCTTC. The chain couples TRBV30 to TRBJ1-2; the D is unclear. V gave up 1 base and J gave up 4 bases, with 13 bases separating them. CDR1 GTSNPN and CDR2 SVGIG come from the germline V gene (reference sequence). This CDR3 region has 14 residues.

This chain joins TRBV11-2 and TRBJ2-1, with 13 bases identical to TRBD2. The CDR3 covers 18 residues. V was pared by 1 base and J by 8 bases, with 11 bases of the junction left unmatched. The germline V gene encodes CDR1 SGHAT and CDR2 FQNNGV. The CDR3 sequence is CASSLGGLAGVGGDEQFF. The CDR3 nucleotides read TGTGCCAGCAGCTTAGGAGGACTAGCGGGAGTTGGGGGGGATGAGCAGTTCTTC.

The DNA for the CDR3 is TGTGCCAGCCGGGACTTAACCCACGAGCAGTACTTC. Its protein is CASRDLTHEQYF. V and J are TRBV6-5 and TRBJ2-7, with D possibly being TRBD2 (6 bases). Looked up from germline, CDR1 is MNHEY and CDR2 is SVGAGI. Trimming cost V 8 bases and J 5 bases, with 13 bases left between them. The CDR3 spans 12 residues.

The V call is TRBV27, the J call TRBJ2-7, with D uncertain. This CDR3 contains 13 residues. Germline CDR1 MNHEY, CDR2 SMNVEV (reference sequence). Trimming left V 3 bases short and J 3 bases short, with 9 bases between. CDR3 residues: CASSLSARYEQYF. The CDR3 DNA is TGTGCCAGCAGTTTGAGTGCGCGCTACGAGCAGTACTTC.

The CDR3 region is CAWRVQPPNGELFF. The CDR3 DNA reads as TGTGCCTGGAGGGTACAGCCCCCCAACGGGGAGCTGTTTTTT. The chain employs TRBV30 and TRBJ2-2; D ambiguous. The CDR3 contains 14 residues. CDR1 GTSNPN and CDR2 SVGIG come from the germline V gene (reference sequence). Trimming removed 3 bases at V and 7 bases at J, with 15 bases between.

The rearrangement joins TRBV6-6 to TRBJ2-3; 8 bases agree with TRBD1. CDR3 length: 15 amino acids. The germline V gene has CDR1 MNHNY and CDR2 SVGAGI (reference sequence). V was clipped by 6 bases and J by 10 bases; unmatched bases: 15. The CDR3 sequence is CASSLTGTGALSQYF. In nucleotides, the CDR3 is TGTGCCAGCAGCCTTACCGGGACAGGAGCCCTTTCGCAGTATTTT.

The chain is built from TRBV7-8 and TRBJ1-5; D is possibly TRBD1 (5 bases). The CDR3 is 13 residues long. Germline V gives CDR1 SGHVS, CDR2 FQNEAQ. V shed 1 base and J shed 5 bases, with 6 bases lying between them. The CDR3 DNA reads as TGTGCCAGCAGCTTAGGGGACCATCAGCCCCAGCATTTT. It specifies CASSLGDHQPQHF.

Here the CDR3 DNA reads TGTGCCAGTAGCGCCCTAGCGGGAGGATCCACAGCCTACGAGCAGTACTTC. This encodes CASSALAGGSTAYEQYF. V and J are TRBV19 and TRBJ2-7, with TRBD2 matching 11 bases. V shed 6 bases and J 2 bases; nucleotides not matched to a gene: 12. The CDR3 is 17 amino acids. From germline, CDR1 is LNHDA and CDR2 SQIVND (reference sequence).

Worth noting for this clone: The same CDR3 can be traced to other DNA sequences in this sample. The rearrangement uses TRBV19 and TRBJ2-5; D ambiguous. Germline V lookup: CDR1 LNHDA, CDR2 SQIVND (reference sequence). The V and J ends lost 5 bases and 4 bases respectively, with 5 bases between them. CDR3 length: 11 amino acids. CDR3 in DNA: TGTGCCAGTAGTTCTTCAGAGACCCAGTACTTC. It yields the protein CASSSSETQYF.

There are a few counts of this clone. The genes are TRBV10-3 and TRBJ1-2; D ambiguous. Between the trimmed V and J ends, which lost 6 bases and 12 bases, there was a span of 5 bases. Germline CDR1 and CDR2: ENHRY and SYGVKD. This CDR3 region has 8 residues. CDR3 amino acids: CAIRTHTF. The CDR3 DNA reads TGTGCCATCAGGACCCACACCTTC.